Below, 19 T cell receptor beta chains from the same sample are listed, as sequenced in a study of OX40 agonist ivuxolimab in advanced cancers. Data came from immunoSEQ multiplex PCR; TCRdb stores just in-frame clones and leaves some out. The data contain over 150,000 clones, 90% to 95% of them seen just once; the ten biggest clones take up around 0.31%. The sequencing used CD4+ or CD8+ T cells sorted from blood, collected in a trial of the OX40 agonist ivuxolimab. These receptor sequences come from an adult with an advanced solid tumor such as melanoma, head and neck, liver or kidney cancer.

V is TRBV7-2 and J is TRBJ2-7, with TRBD1 identical over 10 bases. Per germline, CDR1 SGHTA and CDR2 FQGNSA. CDR3 size: 15 residues. The V and J ends lost 5 bases and 4 bases, in that order; junction bases with no gene match: 8. The CDR3 DNA follows: TGTGCCAGCAGCCCTCGGCGGGACAGGGGTTACGAGCAGTACTTC. Amino acids: CASSPRRDRGYEQYF.

This clone was seen once. The V call is TRBV9, the J call TRBJ1-2; D unclear. CDR3 length equals 14 residues. The germline CDR1 and CDR2 sequences are SGDLS and YYNGEE. The germline V and J ends were trimmed by 0 bases and 11 bases, with 17 bases remaining between them. CDR3 sequence reads: CASSVANRADGYTF. CDR3 sequence (DNA): TGTGCCAGCAGCGTAGCTAATCGGGCAGACGGATACACCTTC.

The gene calls are TRBV5-1 and TRBJ2-3, with D possibly matching TRBD1 (5 bases). From germline, CDR1 is SGHRS and CDR2 YFSETQ. Trimming stripped 1 base from V and 3 bases from J, with 15 bases between. CDR3 length: 16 amino acids. The CDR3 spells CASSLRAGYPTDTQYF. DNA of the CDR3: TGCGCCAGCAGCTTGCGGGCAGGGTATCCTACAGATACGCAGTATTTT.

The chain recombines TRBV19 with TRBJ2-6; TRBD1 agrees at 7 bases. This CDR3 contains 18 residues. Looked up from germline, CDR1 is LNHDA and CDR2 is SQIVND (reference sequence). Trimming at V came to 6 bases and at J to 0 bases, leaving 11 bases not matched to a gene. The chain's CDR3 is CASSVRGIFPSGANVLTF. CDR3 nucleotides: TGTGCCAGTAGCGTCAGGGGGATCTTCCCCTCTGGGGCCAACGTCCTGACTTTC.

The genes are TRBV19 and TRBJ2-1, with a weak D call TRBD1 (6 bases). Germline CDR1 is LNHDA and CDR2 is SQIVND (reference sequence). The CDR3 is 15 amino acids. Trimming removed 6 bases from V and 0 bases from J, with 12 bases in between. Here the CDR3 DNA reads TGTGCCAGTAGGGGACACCCGAGCTCCTACAATGAGCAGTTCTTC. It yields the protein CASRGHPSSYNEQFF.

V and J are TRBV27 and TRBJ1-4; no clear D gene. The germline V and J ends were trimmed by 6 bases and 2 bases, with 10 bases remaining between them. This CDR3 has 14 residues. CDR1 is MNHEY, CDR2 SMNVEV, per germline (reference sequence). CDR3 in amino acids: CASSPGPTNEKLFF. The CDR3 region has the DNA TGTGCCAGCAGCCCAGGTCCCACTAATGAAAAACTGTTTTTT.

The chain uses TRBV6-8 and TRBJ1-5; 10 positions match TRBD1. J lost 5 bases, V lost 5 bases, and 12 bases had no gene match. CDR1 is MNHGY and CDR2 is SAAAGT in the germline V gene. The CDR3 extends over 17 amino acids. CDR3 sequence reads: CASSVGQGVPQDQPQHF. CDR3 coding DNA: TGTGCCAGCAGTGTCGGACAGGGGGTTCCCCAAGATCAGCCCCAGCATTTT.

This clone was recorded a few times. This chain links TRBV19 with TRBJ2-7; D gene uncertain. Germline lookup yields CDR1 LNHDA and CDR2 SQIVND (reference sequence). With 3 bases removed from V and 6 bases from J, the gap between germline ends came to 9 bases. The CDR3 spans 12 residues. As DNA, the CDR3 is TGTGCCAGTAGTATCCTCCGCGGCGAGCAGTACTTC. Its translation is CASSILRGEQYF.

The CDR3 spells CASSFPDQETQYF. Here the CDR3 DNA reads TGCGCCAGCAGCTTCCCGGACCAAGAGACCCAGTACTTC. The chain has TRBV5-1 and TRBJ2-5; D gene unclear. Trimming removed 2 bases from V and 0 bases from J, with 5 bases in between. The CDR3 extends over 13 amino acids. Germline loops: CDR1 SGHRS, CDR2 YFSETQ. Based on the CDR3 plus reference TRBV5-1 and TRBJ2-5, the full variable domain is KAGVTQTPRYLIKTRGQQVTLSCSPISGHRSVSWYQQTPGQGLQFLFEYFSETQRNKGNFPGRFSGRQFSNSRSEMNVSTLELGDSALYLCASSFPDQETQYFGPGTRLLVL.

J is TRBJ2-2 and V is TRBV25-1; D call uncertain. The CDR3 loop spans 11 amino acids. In germline, CDR1 is MGHDK, CDR2 SYGVNS. Trimming took 4 bases from V and 6 from J, leaving 3 bases between them. CDR3 amino acids: CASSGAGELFF. CDR3 DNA sequence: TGTGCCAGCAGTGGCGCCGGGGAGCTGTTTTTT.

The chain links TRBV5-1 to TRBJ2-1; 7 bases line up with TRBD1. The CDR3 has 19 amino acids. Germline CDR1 and CDR2: SGHRS and YFSETQ. Trimming cost V 0 bases and J 1 base; bases outside gene matches: 13. This chain's CDR3 is CASSLGRMTGSGSYNEQFF. The CDR3 nucleotides read TGCGCCAGCAGCTTGGGGCGTATGACAGGGTCAGGGTCCTACAATGAGCAGTTCTTC.

The CDR3 is CASTVLQTNTEAFF. CDR3 coding DNA: TGTGCCAGCACGGTTTTACAGACGAACACTGAAGCTTTCTTT. V gene TRBV2 combines with J gene TRBJ1-1; no firm D call. Trimming took off 7 bases at V and 1 base at J, with 13 bases between the two ends. Per the germline V gene, CDR1 is SNHLY and CDR2 is FYNNEI. CDR3 length: 14 amino acids.

CDR3: CASTNNNEQFF. The CDR3 nucleotides read TGTGCCAGTACCAATAACAATGAGCAGTTCTTC. This chain joins TRBV19 and TRBJ2-1; no clear D gene. V was pared by 7 bases and J by 5 bases, with 6 bases between. From germline, CDR1 is LNHDA and CDR2 SQIVND (reference sequence). CDR3 length equals 11 residues.

In this sample, this clone turned up a few times. The chain carries TRBV7-2 and TRBJ2-2; D gene ambiguous. The V and J ends lost 4 bases and 0 bases respectively, with 3 bases between them. CDR3 size: 13 residues. Germline V gene sequence: CDR1 SGHTA, CDR2 FQGNSA. The CDR3 region has the DNA TGTGCCAGCAGCTCCTCGAACACCGGGGAGCTGTTTTTT. This encodes CASSSSNTGELFF.

The chain combines TRBV5-1 with TRBJ1-5, with 8 nucleotides matching TRBD1. CDR1 SGHRS and CDR2 YFSETQ come from the germline V gene. Trimming cost V 0 bases and J 7 bases; bases outside gene matches: 3. This CDR3 is built from 14 residues. The CDR3 nucleotides read TGCGCCAGCAGCTTGGACAGGGGGGGACAGCCCCAGCATTTT. Protein: CASSLDRGGQPQHF.

Only one count was recorded for this clone. The J gene is TRBJ2-7, the V gene TRBV5-1; 16 bases line up with TRBD2. There are 18 residues in the CDR3. Germline V gene lookup returns CDR1 SGHRS and CDR2 YFSETQ. V was clipped by 4 bases and J by 3 bases; unmatched bases: 10. This CDR3 reads CASSTPGTSGRAGYEQYF. The CDR3 coding sequence is TGCGCCAGCAGCACCCCCGGGACTAGCGGGAGGGCTGGCTACGAGCAGTACTTC.

This clone has a single count. The V call is TRBV15, the J call TRBJ2-2; the D gene could be TRBD1 or TRBD2 (6 bases each). The length of the CDR3 is 17 residues. V lost 1 base and J lost 1, with 13 bases in between. Germline V gene sequence: CDR1 LNHNV, CDR2 YYDKDF (reference sequence). The CDR3 sequence: CATSRGGAARNTGELFF. In DNA, the CDR3 is TGTGCCACCAGCAGAGGGGGGGCAGCGAGGAACACCGGGGAGCTGTTTTTT.

This clone was found once. V usage is TRBV2 and J usage is TRBJ1-4; the D is unclear. This CDR3 spans 15 amino acids. The germline V gene has CDR1 SNHLY and CDR2 FYNNEI. V was shortened by 6 bases and J by 1 base, with 12 bases between the two germline ends. CDR3 nucleotides: TGTGCCAGCAGCCCAGTTAGGAGAACTAATGAAAAACTGTTTTTT. It specifies CASSPVRRTNEKLFF.

The rearrangement uses TRBV2 and TRBJ2-5; TRBD2 matches at 8 bases. The last part of the DNA fits TRBJ2-7 better; the J call may be wrong. This CDR3 has 13 residues. Per germline, CDR1 SNHLY and CDR2 FYNNEI. CDR3 bases: TGTGCCAGCAATGCGCGGGGGGCTCTCGAGCAGTACTTC. This codes for CASNARGALEQYF.